This TCR beta chain was identified in a study of yellow fever vaccine responses in identical twins. Findings and limits, study-wide: In identical twins, vaccine T cell responses appeared partly shared and partly individual.

Per germline, CDR1 LNHNV and CDR2 YYDKDF (reference sequence). V lost 4 bases to trimming and J lost 1 base; unmatched junction nucleotides: 4. The CDR3 totals 15 residues. In TCRdb, the RT-PCR reads were re-called with MiXCR into one record per CDR3 protein. Among 17,000 or so distinct CDR3 sequences listed, approximately 72% were seen once. In this sample, this clonotype turned up once. Its antigen is as yet unknown. The V call is TRBV15, the J call TRBJ1-5; 7 bases are a match to TRBD1. Specimen: T cells from blood (PBMCs), unsorted or a sorted subset (not recorded which), collected before or after yellow fever vaccination (not recorded which). The origin of this receptor is a woman aged 18-29 years who received the yellow fever vaccine. CDR3 nucleotides: TGTGCCACCAGCACTACAGGGGTAAGCAATCAGCCCCAGCATTTT. This gives the protein CATSTTGVSNQPQHF.